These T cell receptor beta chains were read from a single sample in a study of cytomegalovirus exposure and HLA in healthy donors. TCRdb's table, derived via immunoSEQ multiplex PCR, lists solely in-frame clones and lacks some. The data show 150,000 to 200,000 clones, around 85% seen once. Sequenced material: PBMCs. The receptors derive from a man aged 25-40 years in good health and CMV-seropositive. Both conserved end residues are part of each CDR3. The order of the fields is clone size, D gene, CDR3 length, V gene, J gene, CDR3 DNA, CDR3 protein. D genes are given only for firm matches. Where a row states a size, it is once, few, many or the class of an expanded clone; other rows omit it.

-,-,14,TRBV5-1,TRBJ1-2,TGCGCCAGCAGCTTGACAGGGACTAACTATGGCTACACCTTC,CASSLTGTNYGYTF
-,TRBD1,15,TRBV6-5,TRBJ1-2,TGTGCCAGCAGTTACTCCCAGGGGGCAGACTATGGCTACACCTTC,CASSYSQGADYGYTF
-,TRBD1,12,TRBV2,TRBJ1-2,TGTGCCAGCGAAACAGGGGTGAGCGGCTACACCTTC,CASETGVSGYTF
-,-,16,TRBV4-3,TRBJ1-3,TGCGCCAGCAGCCAAGATGTGGGCCTCTCGGGAAACACCATATATTTT,CASSQDVGLSGNTIYF
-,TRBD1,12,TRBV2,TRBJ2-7,TGTGCCAGTAGGGACAGGGCCTACGAGCAGTACTTC,CASRDRAYEQYF
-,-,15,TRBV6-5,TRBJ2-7,TGTGCCAGCAGTTACATCACGCAGGGCGCTTACGAGCAGTACTTC,CASSYITQGAYEQYF
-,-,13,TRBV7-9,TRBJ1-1,TGTGCCAGCAGCTTAGCTAGGGCGGGCGAAGCTTTCTTT,CASSLARAGEAFF
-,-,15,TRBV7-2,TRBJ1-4,TGTGCCAGCAGCTTAGATGGCCCTCTTAATGAAAAACTGTTTTTT,CASSLDGPLNEKLFF
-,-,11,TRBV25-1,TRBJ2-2,TGTGCCAGCAGAAGCTCCGGGGAGCTGTTTTTT,CASRSSGELFF
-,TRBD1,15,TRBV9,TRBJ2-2,TGTGCCAGCAGCGTACGGGACAGGGCCACCGGGGAGCTGTTTTTT,CASSVRDRATGELFF
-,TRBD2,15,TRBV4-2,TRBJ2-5,TGTGCCAGCAGCCAAGGGAGTGGGCGGGGGGTCACCCAGTACTTC,CASSQGSGRGVTQYF
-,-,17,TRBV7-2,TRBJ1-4,TGTGCCAGCAGCTTAAGGAGCGTCCACACGAGATCTGAAAAACTGTTTTTT,CASSLRSVHTRSEKLFF
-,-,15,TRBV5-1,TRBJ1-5,TGCGCCAGCAGCTTGGCAGGGCATAGCAATCAGCCCCAGCATTTT,CASSLAGHSNQPQHF
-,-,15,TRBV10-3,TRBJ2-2,TGTGCCATCAGCGCCGGGACTGGGAACACCGGGGAGCTGTTTTTT,CAISAGTGNTGELFF
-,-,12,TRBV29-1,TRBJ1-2,TGCAGCGTTGATGAGGGACTAGGGGATGACACCTTC,CSVDEGLGDDTF
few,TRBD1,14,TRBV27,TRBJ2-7,TGTGCCAGCAGGCCGGGACAGGGGGCTGGCGAGCAGTACTTC,CASRPGQGAGEQYF
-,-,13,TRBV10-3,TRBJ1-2,TGTGCCATCAGTGAGCCACTAGGGGGTGGCTACACCTTC,CAISEPLGGGYTF
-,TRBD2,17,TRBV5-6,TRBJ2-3,TGTGCCAGCAGCTTGATGATACTAGCGGGGGGAAAAGATACGCAGTATTTT,CASSLMILAGGKDTQYF
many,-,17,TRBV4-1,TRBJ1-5,TGCGCCAGCAGCCAAGTAGAGGGCGGGGGGATTAATCAGCCCCAGCATTTT,CASSQVEGGGINQPQHF
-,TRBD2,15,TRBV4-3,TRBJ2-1,TGCGCCAGCAGCCTCCTAGCGGGAGTCTACAATGAGCAGTTCTTC,CASSLLAGVYNEQFF
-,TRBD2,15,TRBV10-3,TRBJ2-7,TGTGCCACGGTAGCTAGCGGGGGGCCCAACTACGAGCAGTACTTC,CATVASGGPNYEQYF
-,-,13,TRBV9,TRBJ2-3,TGTGCCAGCAGCGCCGGAGGTCCTCATACGCAGTATTTT,CASSAGGPHTQYF
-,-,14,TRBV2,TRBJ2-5,TGTGCCAGCAGTGAAGAAGACAGGTCTGAGACCCAGTACTTC,CASSEEDRSETQYF
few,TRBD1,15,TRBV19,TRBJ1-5,TGTGCCAGTAGTATGGGACAGATAAGCAATCAGCCCCAGCATTTT,CASSMGQISNQPQHF
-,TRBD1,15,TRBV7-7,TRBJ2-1,TGTGCTAGCAGCTTAGTACAGGGGGCGCGCGATGAGCAGTTCTTC,CASSLVQGARDEQFF
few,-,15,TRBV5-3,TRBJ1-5,TGTGCCAGAAGCTCTGGGGGCTGGAGCAATCAGCCCCAGCATTTT,CARSSGGWSNQPQHF
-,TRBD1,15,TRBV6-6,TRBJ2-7,TGTGCCAGCAGTTACTCGAGGGGGCGCTCCTACGAGCAGTACTTC,CASSYSRGRSYEQYF
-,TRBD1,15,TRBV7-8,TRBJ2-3,TGTGCCAGCAGCTTACCTGGGACAGCCACAGATACGCAGTATTTT,CASSLPGTATDTQYF
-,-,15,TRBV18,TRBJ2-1,TGTGCCAGCTCACCAGGGACCCAGGGGTACAATGAGCAGTTCTTC,CASSPGTQGYNEQFF
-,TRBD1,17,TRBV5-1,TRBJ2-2,TGCGCCAGCAGCCCGACAGGGGGCGCATTAGGGACCGGGGAGCTGTTTTTT,CASSPTGGALGTGELFF
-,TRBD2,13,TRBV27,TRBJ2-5,TGTGCCAGGGGACTAGCGGGGGTCGAGACCCAGTACTTC,CARGLAGVETQYF
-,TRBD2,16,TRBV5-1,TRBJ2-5,TGCGCCAGCAGCCCGATACTAGCGGGGGGCCAAGAGACCCAGTACTTC,CASSPILAGGQETQYF
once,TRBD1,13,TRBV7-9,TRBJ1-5,TGTGCCAGCAGCTCACAGGGGGATCAGCCCCAGCATTTT,CASSSQGDQPQHF
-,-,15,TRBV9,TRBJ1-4,TGTGCCAGCAGCGTATGGAAAGGGGCCAATGAAAAACTGTTTTTT,CASSVWKGANEKLFF
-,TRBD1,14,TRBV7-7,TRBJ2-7,TGTGCTAGCAGCACCAGGACAGGGGATTACGAGCAGTACTTC,CASSTRTGDYEQYF
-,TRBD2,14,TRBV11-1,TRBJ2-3,TGTGCCATCACTAGCGGGGGGGCCACAGATACGCAGTATTTT,CAITSGGATDTQYF
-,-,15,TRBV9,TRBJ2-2,TGTGCCAGCAGCTTGCTACAGGGTGGCACCGGGGAGCTGTTTTTT,CASSLLQGGTGELFF
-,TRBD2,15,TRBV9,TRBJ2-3,TGTGCCAGCAGCGTAGTGGCTAGCGGGGGAGATACGCAGTATTTT,CASSVVASGGDTQYF
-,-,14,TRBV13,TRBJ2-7,TGTGCCAGCAGCTTAGGCACCCAGGGTTACGAGCAGTACTTC,CASSLGTQGYEQYF
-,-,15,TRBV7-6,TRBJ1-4,TGTGCCAGCAGCTTAGTTGGGGGCCGTAATGAAAAACTGTTTTTT,CASSLVGGRNEKLFF
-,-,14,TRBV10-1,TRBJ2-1,TGCGCCAGCAGTGAGAGTGAGGGCTACAATGAGCAGTTCTTC,CASSESEGYNEQFF
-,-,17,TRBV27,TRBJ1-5,TGTGCCAGCAGTTTACCTCCAGCAGGGGCGGGCAATCAGCCCCAGCATTTT,CASSLPPAGAGNQPQHF
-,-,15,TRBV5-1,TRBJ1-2,TGCGCCAGCAGCTTGGCACTAAATTCTAACTATGGCTACACCTTC,CASSLALNSNYGYTF
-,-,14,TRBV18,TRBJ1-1,TGTGCCAGCTCACCACTTCGCGCGAACACTGAAGCTTTCTTT,CASSPLRANTEAFF
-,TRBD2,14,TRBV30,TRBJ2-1,TGTGCCTGGAGTCTGGCGGGGGGGCCTTATGAGCAGTTCTTC,CAWSLAGGPYEQFF
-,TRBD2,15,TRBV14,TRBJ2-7,TGTGCCAGCAGCCAAGAAATAGCGGGGGTCTACGAGCAGTACTTC,CASSQEIAGVYEQYF
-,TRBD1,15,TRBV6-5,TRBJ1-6,TGTGCCAGCCTCAGAACAGGGGGCGGGAATTCACCCCTCCACTTT,CASLRTGGGNSPLHF
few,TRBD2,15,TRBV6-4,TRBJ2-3,TGTGCCAGCACCCGGACTAGCGGGGGGACAGATACGCAGTATTTT,CASTRTSGGTDTQYF
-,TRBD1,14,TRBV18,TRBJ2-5,TGTGCCAGCTCACCACCGGGACAGCAAGAGACCCAGTACTTC,CASSPPGQQETQYF
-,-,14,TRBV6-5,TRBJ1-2,TGTGCCAGCAGTCCAGGGCTTGGTAACTATGGCTACACCTTC,CASSPGLGNYGYTF
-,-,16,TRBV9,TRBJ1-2,TGTGCCAGCAGCGCCTCTATAGGGGGGGCCAACTATGGCTACACCTTC,CASSASIGGANYGYTF
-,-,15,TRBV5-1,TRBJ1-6,TGCGCCAGCAGCCCAACCGGACAGTTTAATTCACCCCTCCACTTT,CASSPTGQFNSPLHF